This TCR beta chain emerged from a study of blood T cell repertoires in COVID-19. Study-level information: There were acute and convalescent COVID-19 samples, and they came from the United States, Italy and Spain. Nucleic acid was either cDNA or gDNA, and it came from T cells, B-cell-depleted T cells, or PBMCs.

Original processing methods: Nucleated cell counts were estimated from reference gene primer amplification. The protocol was immunoSEQ multiplex PCR, while the TCRdb copy is restricted to in-frame clones and leaves out a portion. V and J calls plus clone size are reproduced from that table; the DNA served to infer D and trimming. The sample has tens of thousands of clones; more than 80% are singletons. The CDR3 is 16 amino acids. Germline CDR1 and CDR2: SGHTA and FQGNSA. With 3 bases removed from V and 2 bases from J, the gap between germline ends came to 15 bases. This clone appeared a single time. The V and J genes are TRBV7-2 and TRBJ2-3; D might be TRBD2 (6 bases). Sequenced material: peripheral blood. This receptor was identified in a woman between 70 and 85 years old with acute or convalescent COVID-19. Here the CDR3 DNA reads TGTGCCAGCAGCTTGCGACGGCGGGGTAACACAGATACGCAGTATTTT. It is translated as CASSLRRRGNTDTQYF.